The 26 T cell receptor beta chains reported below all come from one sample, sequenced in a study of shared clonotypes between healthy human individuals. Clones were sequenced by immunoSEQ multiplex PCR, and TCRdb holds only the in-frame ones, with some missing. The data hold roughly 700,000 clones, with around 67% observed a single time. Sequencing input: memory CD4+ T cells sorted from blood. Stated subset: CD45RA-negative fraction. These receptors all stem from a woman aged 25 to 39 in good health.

The CDR3 region is CASSVTRGSNQPQHF. CDR3 in DNA: TGTGCCAGCAGTGTCACGCGGGGTAGCAATCAGCCCCAGCATTTT. The chain recombines TRBV6-1 with TRBJ1-5; no reliable D call. V gave up 4 bases and J gave up 0 bases, with 10 bases separating them. This CDR3 is built from 15 residues. In germline, CDR1 is MNHNS, CDR2 SASEGT.

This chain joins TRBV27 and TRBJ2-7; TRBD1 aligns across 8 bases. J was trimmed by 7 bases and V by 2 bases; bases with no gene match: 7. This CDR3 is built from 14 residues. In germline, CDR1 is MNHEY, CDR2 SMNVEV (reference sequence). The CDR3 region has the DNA TGTGCCAGCAGTTTAAGGGCAGGGGGCGGAGAGCAGTACTTC. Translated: CASSLRAGGGEQYF.

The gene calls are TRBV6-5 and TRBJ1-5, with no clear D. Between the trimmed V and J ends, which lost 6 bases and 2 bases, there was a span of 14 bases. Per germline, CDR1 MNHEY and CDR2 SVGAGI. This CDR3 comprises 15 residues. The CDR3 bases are TGTGCCAGCAGCACGGTAGGGTCGGGCAATCAGCCCCAGCATTTT. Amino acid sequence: CASSTVGSGNQPQHF.

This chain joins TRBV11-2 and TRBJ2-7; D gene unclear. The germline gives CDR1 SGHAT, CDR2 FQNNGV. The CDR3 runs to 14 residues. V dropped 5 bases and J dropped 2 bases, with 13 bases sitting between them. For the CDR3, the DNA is TGTGCCAGCAGCATAAAAGCAGGAACCTACGAGCAGTACTTC. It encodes CASSIKAGTYEQYF. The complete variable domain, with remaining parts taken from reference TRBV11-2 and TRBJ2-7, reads EAGVAQSPRYKIIEKRQSVAFWCNPISGHATLYWYQQILGQGPKLLIQFQNNGVVDDSQLPKDRFSAERLKGVDSTLKIQPAKLEDSAVYLCASSIKAGTYEQYFGPGTRLTVT.

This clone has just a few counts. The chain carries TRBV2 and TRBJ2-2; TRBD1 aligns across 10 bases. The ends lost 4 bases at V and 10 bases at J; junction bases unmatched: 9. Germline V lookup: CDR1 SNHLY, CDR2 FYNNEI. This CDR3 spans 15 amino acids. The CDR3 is CASSGEGTGVEELFF. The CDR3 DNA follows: TGTGCCAGCAGTGGTGAAGGGACAGGGGTGGAGGAGCTGTTTTTT.

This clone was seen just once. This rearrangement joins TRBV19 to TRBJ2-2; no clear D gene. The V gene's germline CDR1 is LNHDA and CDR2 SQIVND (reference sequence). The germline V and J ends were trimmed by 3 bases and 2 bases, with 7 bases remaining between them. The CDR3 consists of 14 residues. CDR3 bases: TGTGCCAGTAGTATTCCCCTAAACACCGGGGAGCTGTTTTTT. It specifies CASSIPLNTGELFF.

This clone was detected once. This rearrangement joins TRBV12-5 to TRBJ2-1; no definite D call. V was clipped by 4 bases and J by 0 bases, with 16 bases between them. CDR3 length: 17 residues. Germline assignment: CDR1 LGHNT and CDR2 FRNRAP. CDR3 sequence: CASGSFLGPVSYNEQFF. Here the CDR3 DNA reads TGTGCTAGTGGTTCCTTCCTAGGACCAGTCTCCTACAATGAGCAGTTCTTC.

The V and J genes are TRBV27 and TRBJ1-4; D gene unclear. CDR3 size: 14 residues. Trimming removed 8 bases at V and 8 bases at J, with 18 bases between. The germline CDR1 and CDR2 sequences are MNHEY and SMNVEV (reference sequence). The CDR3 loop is CASGNVGLGEKLFF. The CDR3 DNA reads TGTGCCAGCGGAAATGTAGGGTTAGGGGAAAAACTGTTTTTT.

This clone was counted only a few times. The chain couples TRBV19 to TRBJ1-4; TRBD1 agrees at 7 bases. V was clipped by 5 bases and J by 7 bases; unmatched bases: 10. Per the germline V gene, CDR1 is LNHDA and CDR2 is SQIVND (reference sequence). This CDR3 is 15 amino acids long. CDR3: CASSPNDREVEKLFF. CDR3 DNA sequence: TGTGCCAGTAGTCCAAACGACAGGGAGGTTGAAAAACTGTTTTTT.

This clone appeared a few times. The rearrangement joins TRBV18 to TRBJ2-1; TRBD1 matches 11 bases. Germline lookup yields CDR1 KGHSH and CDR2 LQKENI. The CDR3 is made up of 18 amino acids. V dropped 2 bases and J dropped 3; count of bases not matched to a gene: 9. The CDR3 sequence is CASSPSIPGTGGYNEQFF. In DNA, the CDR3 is TGTGCCAGCTCACCAAGTATTCCCGGGACAGGGGGCTACAATGAGCAGTTCTTC. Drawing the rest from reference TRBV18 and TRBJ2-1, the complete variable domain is NAGVMQNPRHLVRRRGQEARLRCSPMKGHSHVYWYRQLPEEGLKFMVYLQKENIIDESGMPKERFSAEFPKEGPSILRIQQVVRGDSAAYFCASSPSIPGTGGYNEQFFGPGTRLTVL.

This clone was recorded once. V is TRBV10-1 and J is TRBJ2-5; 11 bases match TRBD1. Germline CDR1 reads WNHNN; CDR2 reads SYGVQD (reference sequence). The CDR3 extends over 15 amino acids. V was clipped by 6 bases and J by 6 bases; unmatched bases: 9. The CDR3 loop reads CASREGQGELKTQYF. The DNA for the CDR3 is TGCGCCAGCAGGGAGGGACAGGGGGAGTTGAAGACCCAGTACTTC.

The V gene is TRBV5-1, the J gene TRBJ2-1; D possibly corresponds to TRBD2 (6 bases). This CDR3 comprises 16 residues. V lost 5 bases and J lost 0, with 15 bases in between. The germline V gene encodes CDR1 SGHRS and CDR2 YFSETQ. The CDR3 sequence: CASSPLAVSSYNEQFF. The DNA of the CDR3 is TGCGCCAGCAGTCCCTTAGCGGTTAGCTCCTACAATGAGCAGTTCTTC.

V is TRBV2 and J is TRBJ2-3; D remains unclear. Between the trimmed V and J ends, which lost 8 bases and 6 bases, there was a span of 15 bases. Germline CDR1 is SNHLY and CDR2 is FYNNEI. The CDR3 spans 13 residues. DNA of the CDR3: TGTGCCAGCGACCCTCCCCCGGAGGATACGCAGTATTTT. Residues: CASDPPPEDTQYF.

The CDR3 loop reads CASSPPGQDEQYF. Here the CDR3 DNA reads TGTGCCAGCAGTCCCCCGGGACAGGACGAGCAGTACTTC. V is TRBV28 and J is TRBJ2-7; 8 nucleotides align to TRBD1. J gave up 5 bases and V 5 bases, and 5 bases lay outside the gene matches. The CDR3 consists of 13 residues. Germline lookup yields CDR1 MDHEN and CDR2 SYDVKM.

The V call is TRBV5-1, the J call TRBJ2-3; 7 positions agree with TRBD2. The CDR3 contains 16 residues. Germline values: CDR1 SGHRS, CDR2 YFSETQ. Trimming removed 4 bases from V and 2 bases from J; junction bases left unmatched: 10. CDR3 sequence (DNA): TGCGCCAGCAGCCGACGAAGCGGGACCAACACAGATACGCAGTATTTT. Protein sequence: CASSRRSGTNTDTQYF.

In DNA form, the CDR3 reads TGTGCCAGCAGCTTGACAACCTCTGGAAACACCATATATTTT. Amino acid sequence: CASSLTTSGNTIYF. This chain uses TRBV7-2 with TRBJ1-3; D call uncertain. V lost 3 bases, J lost 0 bases, and 6 bases lay in between. Per the germline V gene, CDR1 is SGHTA and CDR2 is FQGNSA. The CDR3 loop spans 14 amino acids.

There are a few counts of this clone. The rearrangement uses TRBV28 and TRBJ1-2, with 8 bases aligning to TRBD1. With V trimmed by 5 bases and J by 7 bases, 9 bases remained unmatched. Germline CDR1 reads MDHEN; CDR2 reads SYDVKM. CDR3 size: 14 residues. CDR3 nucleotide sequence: TGTGCCAGCAGTCCGGGACAGGTCTTCCGTGGCTACACCTTC. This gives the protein CASSPGQVFRGYTF.

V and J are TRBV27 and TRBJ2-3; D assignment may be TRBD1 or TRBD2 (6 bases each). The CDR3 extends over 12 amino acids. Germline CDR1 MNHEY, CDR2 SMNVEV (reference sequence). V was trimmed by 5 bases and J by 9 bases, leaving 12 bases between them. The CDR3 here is CASSPPGATQYF. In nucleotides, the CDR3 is TGTGCCAGCAGTCCGCCGGGGGCGACGCAGTATTTT.

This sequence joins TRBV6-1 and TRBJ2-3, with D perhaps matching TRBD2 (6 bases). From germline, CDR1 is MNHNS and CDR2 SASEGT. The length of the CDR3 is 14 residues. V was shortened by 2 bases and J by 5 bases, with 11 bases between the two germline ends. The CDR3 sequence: CASSEQLAKDTQYF. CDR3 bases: TGTGCCAGCAGTGAACAACTAGCCAAAGATACGCAGTATTTT.

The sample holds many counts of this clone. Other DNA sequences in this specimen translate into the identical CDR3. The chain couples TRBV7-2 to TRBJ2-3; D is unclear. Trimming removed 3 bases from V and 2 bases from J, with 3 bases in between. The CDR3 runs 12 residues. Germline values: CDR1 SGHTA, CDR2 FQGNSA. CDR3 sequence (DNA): TGTGCCAGCAGCTTGTACACAGATACGCAGTATTTT. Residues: CASSLYTDTQYF.

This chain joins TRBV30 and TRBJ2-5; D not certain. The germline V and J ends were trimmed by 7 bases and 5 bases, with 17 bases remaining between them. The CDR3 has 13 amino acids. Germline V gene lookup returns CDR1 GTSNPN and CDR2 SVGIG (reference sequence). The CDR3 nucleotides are TGTGCCTCTACTCTGGGGTCTCGGGAGACCCAGTACTTC. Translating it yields CASTLGSRETQYF. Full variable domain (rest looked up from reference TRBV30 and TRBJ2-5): SQTIHQWPATLVQPVGSPLSLECTVEGTSNPNLYWYRQAAGRGLQLLFYSVGIGQISSEVPQNLSASRPQDRQFILSSKKLLLSDSGFYLCASTLGSRETQYFGPGTRLLVL.

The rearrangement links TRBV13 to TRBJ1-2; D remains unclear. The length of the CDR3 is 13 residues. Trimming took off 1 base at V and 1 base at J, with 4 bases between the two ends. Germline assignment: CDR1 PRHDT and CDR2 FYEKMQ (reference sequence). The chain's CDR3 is CASSLDGNYGYTF. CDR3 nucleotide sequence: TGTGCCAGCAGCTTAGACGGTAACTATGGCTACACCTTC.

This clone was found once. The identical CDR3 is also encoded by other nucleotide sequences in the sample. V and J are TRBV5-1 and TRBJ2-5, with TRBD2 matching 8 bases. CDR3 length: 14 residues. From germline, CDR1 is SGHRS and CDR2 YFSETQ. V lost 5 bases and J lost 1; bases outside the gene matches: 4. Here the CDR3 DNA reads TGCGCCAGCAGTTTTAGCGGGGCCCAAGAGACCCAGTACTTC. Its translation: CASSFSGAQETQYF.

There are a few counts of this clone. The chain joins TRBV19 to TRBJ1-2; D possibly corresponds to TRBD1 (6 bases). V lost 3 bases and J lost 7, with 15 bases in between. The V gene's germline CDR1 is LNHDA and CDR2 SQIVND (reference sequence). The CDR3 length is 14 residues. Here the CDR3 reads CASSIGQGIGGYTF. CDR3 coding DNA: TGTGCCAGTAGTATTGGCCAGGGGATAGGTGGCTACACCTTC.

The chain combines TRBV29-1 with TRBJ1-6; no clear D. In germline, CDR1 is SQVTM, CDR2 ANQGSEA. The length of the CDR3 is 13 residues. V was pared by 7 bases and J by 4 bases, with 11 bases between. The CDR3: CSGRVTYNSPLHF. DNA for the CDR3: TGCAGCGGGCGAGTTACTTATAATTCACCCCTCCACTTT.

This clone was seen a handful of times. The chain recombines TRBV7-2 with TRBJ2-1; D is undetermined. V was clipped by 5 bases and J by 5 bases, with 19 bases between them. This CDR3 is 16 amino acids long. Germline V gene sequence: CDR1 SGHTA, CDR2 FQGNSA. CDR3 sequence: CASSPNGTPGDNEQFF. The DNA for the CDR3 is TGTGCCAGCAGCCCAAACGGTACCCCGGGTGACAATGAGCAGTTCTTC.